The rows below give T cell receptor beta chains drawn from one sample of a study of Ad26.COV2.S vaccination and SARS-CoV-2 variants. Here immunoSEQ multiplex PCR was the method, and the copy in TCRdb shows in-frame clones only, minus some. The sample records 300,000 to 400,000 clones, around four fifths being singletons. This specimen was peripheral blood, taken in a trial of Ad26.COV2.S vaccine versus placebo. The receptor source for this set is a person aged 18 to 65 who received the Ad26.COV2.S COVID-19 vaccine or a placebo. CDR3s include the opening cysteine and the closing phenylalanine or tryptophan. Each record gives: CDR3 DNA, CDR3 protein, clone size, D gene, V gene, J gene. A D gene is named only where the DNA matches it firmly. Clone size is shown for a subset of rows, as once, few, many or a class of expanded clone.

cdr3_nt: TGCGCCAGCAGCCAACGGGGACAGGGTACCGCAGATACGCAGTATTTT; cdr3_aa: CASSQRGQGTADTQYF; clone_size: -; d_call: TRBD1; v_call: TRBV4-1; j_call: TRBJ2-3
cdr3_nt: TGTGCCAGCTCACCCGGGGGTCTCGGGGGATACGAGCAGTACTTC; cdr3_aa: CASSPGGLGGYEQYF; clone_size: -; d_call: -; v_call: TRBV18; j_call: TRBJ2-7
cdr3_nt: TGTGCCAGCAGCGTAGGCCCAGGGGGCTTCTACGAGCAGTACTTC; cdr3_aa: CASSVGPGGFYEQYF; clone_size: few; d_call: TRBD1; v_call: TRBV9; j_call: TRBJ2-7
cdr3_nt: TGTGCCAGCACGGCCCAAGCGAACACTGAAGCTTTCTTT; cdr3_aa: CASTAQANTEAFF; clone_size: -; d_call: -; v_call: TRBV19; j_call: TRBJ1-1
cdr3_nt: TGTGCCAGCAGCCCTATGGTGCAGGCCAAACAAGAGACCCAGTACTTC; cdr3_aa: CASSPMVQAKQETQYF; clone_size: -; d_call: -; v_call: TRBV6-2/TRBV6-3; j_call: TRBJ2-5
cdr3_nt: TGTGCCAGCAGCTACCAGGGAAACACCATATATTTT; cdr3_aa: CASSYQGNTIYF; clone_size: few; d_call: -; v_call: TRBV28; j_call: TRBJ1-3
cdr3_nt: TGTGCCAGCAGCAACGAGCAGGATGAGCAGTTCTTC; cdr3_aa: CASSNEQDEQFF; clone_size: -; d_call: -; v_call: TRBV3-1/TRBV3-2; j_call: TRBJ2-1
cdr3_nt: TGCAGTGCTGACAAGAACACTGAAGCTTTCTTT; cdr3_aa: CSADKNTEAFF; clone_size: -; d_call: -; v_call: TRBV20-1; j_call: TRBJ1-1
cdr3_nt: TGTGCCAGCCAGAGGGGCGTAGGCAATCAGCCCCAGCATTTT; cdr3_aa: CASQRGVGNQPQHF; clone_size: -; d_call: -; v_call: TRBV27; j_call: TRBJ1-5
cdr3_nt: TGTGCCAGCAGCAGCCCTCTCTACAGGCGAATGAACACTGAAGCTTTCTTT; cdr3_aa: CASSSPLYRRMNTEAFF; clone_size: -; d_call: -; v_call: TRBV21-1; j_call: TRBJ1-1
cdr3_nt: TGTGCCAGCAGCCGATTCCCTCAGGAAAAACTGTTTTTT; cdr3_aa: CASSRFPQEKLFF; clone_size: -; d_call: -; v_call: TRBV7-9; j_call: TRBJ1-4